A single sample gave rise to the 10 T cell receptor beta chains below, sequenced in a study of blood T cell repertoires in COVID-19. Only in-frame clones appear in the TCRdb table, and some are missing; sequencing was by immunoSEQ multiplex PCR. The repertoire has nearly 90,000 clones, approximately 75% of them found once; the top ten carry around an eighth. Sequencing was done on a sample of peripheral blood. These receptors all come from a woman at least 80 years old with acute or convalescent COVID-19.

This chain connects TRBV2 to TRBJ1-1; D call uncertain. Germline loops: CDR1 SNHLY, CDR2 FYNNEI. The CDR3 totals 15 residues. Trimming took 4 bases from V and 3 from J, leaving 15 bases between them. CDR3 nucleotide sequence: TGTGCCAGCAGTGGGGGAGGGAGAGGTTACACTGAAGCTTTCTTT. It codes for CASSGGGRGYTEAFF. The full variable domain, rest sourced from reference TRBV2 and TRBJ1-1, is EPEVTQTPSHQVTQMGQEVILRCVPISNHLYFYWYRQILGQKVEFLVSFYNNEISEKSEIFDDQFSVERPDGSNFTLKIRSTKLEDSAMYFCASSGGGRGYTEAFFGQGTRLTVV.

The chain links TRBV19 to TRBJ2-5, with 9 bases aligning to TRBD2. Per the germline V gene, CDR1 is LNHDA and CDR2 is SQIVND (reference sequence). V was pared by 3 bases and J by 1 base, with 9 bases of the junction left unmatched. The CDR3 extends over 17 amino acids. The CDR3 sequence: CASSIPIQAGGQETQYF. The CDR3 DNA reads TGTGCCAGTAGTATCCCCATTCAAGCGGGGGGCCAAGAGACCCAGTACTTC.

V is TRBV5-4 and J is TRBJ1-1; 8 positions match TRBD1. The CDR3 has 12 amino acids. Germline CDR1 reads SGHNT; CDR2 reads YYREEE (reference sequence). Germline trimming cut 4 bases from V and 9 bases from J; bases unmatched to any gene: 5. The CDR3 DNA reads TGTGCCAGCAGCATAGACAGGGGTAAAGCTTTCTTT. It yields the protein CASSIDRGKAFF.

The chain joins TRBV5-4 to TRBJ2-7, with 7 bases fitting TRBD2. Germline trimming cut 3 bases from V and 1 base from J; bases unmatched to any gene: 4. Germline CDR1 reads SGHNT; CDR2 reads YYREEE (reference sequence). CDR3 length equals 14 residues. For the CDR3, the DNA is TGTGCCAGCAGCTCGGCTAGCGGATCCTACGAGCAGTACTTC. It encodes CASSSASGSYEQYF.

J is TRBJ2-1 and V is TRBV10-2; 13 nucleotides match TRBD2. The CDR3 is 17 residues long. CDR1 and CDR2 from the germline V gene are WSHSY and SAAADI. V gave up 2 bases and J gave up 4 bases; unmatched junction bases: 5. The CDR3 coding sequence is TGCGCCAGCAGTGAGGGTACGGGACTAGCGGGATACAATGAGCAGTTCTTC. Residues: CASSEGTGLAGYNEQFF.

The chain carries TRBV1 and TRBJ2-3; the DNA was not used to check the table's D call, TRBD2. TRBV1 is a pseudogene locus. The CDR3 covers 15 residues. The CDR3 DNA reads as TGCACCAGCAGCCTAGGACTAGCGGGGACAGATACGCAGTATTTT. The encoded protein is CTSSLGLAGTDTQYF.

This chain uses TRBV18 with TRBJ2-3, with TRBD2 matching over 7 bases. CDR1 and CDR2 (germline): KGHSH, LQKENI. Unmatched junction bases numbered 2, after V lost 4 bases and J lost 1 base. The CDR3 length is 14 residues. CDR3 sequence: CASSQSGGTDTQYF. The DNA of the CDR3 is TGTGCCAGCTCACAAAGCGGGGGCACAGATACGCAGTATTTT.

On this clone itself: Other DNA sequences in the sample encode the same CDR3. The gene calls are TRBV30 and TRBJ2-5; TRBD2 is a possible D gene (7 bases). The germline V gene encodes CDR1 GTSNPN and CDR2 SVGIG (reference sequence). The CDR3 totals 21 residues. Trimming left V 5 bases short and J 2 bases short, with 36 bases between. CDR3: CAWCGPRCGGAAPAHQETQYF. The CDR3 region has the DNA TGTGCCTGGTGTGGCCCCCGTTGTGGGGGGGCCGCTCCGGCCCATCAAGAGACCCAGTACTTC.

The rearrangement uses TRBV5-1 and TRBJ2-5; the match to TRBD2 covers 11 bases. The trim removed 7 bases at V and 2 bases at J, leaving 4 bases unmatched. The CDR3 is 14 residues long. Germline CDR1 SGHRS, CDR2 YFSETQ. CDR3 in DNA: TGCGCCAGCGGGGGACTAGCGGAACAAGAGACCCAGTACTTC. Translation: CASGGLAEQETQYF.

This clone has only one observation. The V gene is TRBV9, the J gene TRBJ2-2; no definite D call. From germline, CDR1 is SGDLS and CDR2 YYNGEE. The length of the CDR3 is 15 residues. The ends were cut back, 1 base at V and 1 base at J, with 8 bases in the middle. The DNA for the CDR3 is TGTGCCAGCAGCGTAAACCCAGGGAACACCGGGGAGCTGTTTTTT. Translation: CASSVNPGNTGELFF. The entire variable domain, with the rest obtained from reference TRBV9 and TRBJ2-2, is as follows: DSGVTQTPKHLITATGQRVTLRCSPRSGDLSVYWYQQSLDQGLQFLIQYYNGEERAKGNILERFSAQQFPDLHSELNLSSLELGDSALYFCASSVNPGNTGELFFGEGSRLTVL.